This TCR beta chain appears in the sequencing data of a study of blood T cell repertoires in COVID-19. Turning to the study itself: Sources were T cells, B-cell-depleted T cells, or PBMCs; the material itself was cDNA or gDNA.

Deletions cut 7 bases from V and 8 bases from J, with 17 bases between. This CDR3 spans 13 amino acids. The germline V gene encodes CDR1 MNHEY and CDR2 SVGAGI. In the original workflow: Reference gene primer amplification in the assay estimated nucleated cell counts. Generated by immunoSEQ multiplex PCR, the TCRdb table keeps only in-frame clones and is missing some. D and trimming come from the DNA, and the V and J calls and clone size come from that table. The table lists under 200,000 clones, 70% to 85% of them singletons. J is TRBJ1-2 and V is TRBV6-5; no firm D call. The sample taken for sequencing was peripheral blood. This receptor was obtained from an elderly woman with acute or convalescent COVID-19. The CDR3 spells CASTPRGTGGYTF. Here the CDR3 DNA reads TGTGCCAGCACCCCCCGGGGTACCGGGGGCTACACCTTC.